Listed here are 10 T cell receptor beta chains from one sample, sequenced in a study of cytomegalovirus exposure and HLA in healthy donors. Primers: 60 Vbeta forward and 13 Jbeta reverse. Clones were sequenced by immunoSEQ multiplex PCR, and TCRdb holds only the in-frame ones, with some missing. Its clone listing holds approximately 75,000 clones. The sample was PBMCs. The origin of the receptors is a boy younger than 18 in good health and CMV-seronegative.

The V call is TRBV30, the J call TRBJ2-2, with TRBD2 matching over 8 bases. The CDR3 is 18 residues long. Trimming at V came to 5 bases and at J to 6 bases, leaving 20 bases not matched to a gene. CDR1 and CDR2 (germline): GTSNPN, SVGIG (reference sequence). CDR3 DNA: TGTGCCTGGCTCGGGACTAGAAGGGCAACGGGAAATGCCGGGGAGCTGTTTTTT. This sequence encodes CAWLGTRRATGNAGELFF.

The V call is TRBV18, the J call TRBJ1-6, with a possible D match to TRBD1 (5 bases). Germline V lookup: CDR1 KGHSH, CDR2 LQKENI. Trimming took off 1 base at V and 8 bases at J, with 18 bases between the two ends. This CDR3 spans 17 amino acids. The CDR3 bases are TGTGCCAGCTCACCACTCCCAAGAAACAGGCACCATTCACCCCTCCACTTT. This sequence encodes CASSPLPRNRHHSPLHF.

The chain employs TRBV10-1 and TRBJ2-2, with 7 bases that match TRBD1. The CDR3 sequence is 15 residues long. The trim removed 5 bases at V and 3 bases at J, leaving 6 bases unmatched. The germline V gene encodes CDR1 WNHNN and CDR2 SYGVQD (reference sequence). The CDR3 loop is CASSPHRGYTGELFF. For the CDR3, the DNA is TGCGCCAGCAGTCCGCACAGGGGATACACCGGGGAGCTGTTTTTT.

The rearrangement uses TRBV6-5 and TRBJ2-7, with a weak D call TRBD1 (6 bases). V dropped 1 base and J dropped 4 bases, with 11 bases sitting between them. There are 14 residues in the CDR3. The germline V gene has CDR1 MNHEY and CDR2 SVGAGI. The CDR3 spells CASSYWQGSYEQYF. The CDR3 DNA sequence: TGTGCCAGCAGTTACTGGCAGGGGTCGTACGAGCAGTACTTC.

The chain uses TRBV6-5 and TRBJ1-1; TRBD1 aligns across 7 bases. Germline CDR1 and CDR2: MNHEY and SVGAGI. After removal of 10 bases from V and 8 bases from J, the junction contained 10 bases not matched to a gene. CDR3 length: 12 residues. CDR3 nucleotide sequence: TGTGCCACACAGTCGGAGACAGGGGAAGCTTTCTTT. This translates into CATQSETGEAFF.

The chain uses TRBV6-5 and TRBJ1-6; 9 bases map to TRBD1. The CDR3 sequence is 14 residues long. Germline values: CDR1 MNHEY, CDR2 SVGAGI. Unmatched junction bases numbered 7, after V lost 6 bases and J lost 10 bases. In DNA form, the CDR3 reads TGTGCCAGCAGATTAGCGGGGACAGGGTCACCCCTCCACTTT. The encoded protein is CASRLAGTGSPLHF.

The DNA of the CDR3 is TGTGCCAGTAGTATCAAGTGGGGACTGAATCAGCCCCAGCATTTT. This encodes CASSIKWGLNQPQHF. The chain uses TRBV19 and TRBJ1-5; D may be TRBD1 (5 bases). The V end lost 3 bases, the J end lost 4 bases, and 13 bases lay between the germline ends. Germline CDR1 and CDR2: LNHDA and SQIVND (reference sequence). The CDR3 is made up of 15 amino acids. Using reference TRBV19 and TRBJ1-5 for the parts outside the CDR3, the full variable domain is DGGITQSPKYLFRKEGQNVTLSCEQNLNHDAMYWYRQDPGQGLRLIYYSQIVNDFQKGDIAEGYSVSREKKESFPLTVTSAQKNPTAFYLCASSIKWGLNQPQHFGDGTRLSIL.

CDR3 region: CASSQVFGQGAPRWGNTIYF. The DNA of the CDR3 is TGCGCCAGCAGCCAAGTATTCGGACAGGGGGCGCCGCGTTGGGGAAACACCATATATTTT. The rearrangement links TRBV4-1 to TRBJ1-3, with 11 bases that match TRBD1. The CDR3 has 20 amino acids. V gave up 1 base and J gave up 4 bases; unmatched junction bases: 15. CDR1 is MGHRA and CDR2 is YSYEKL in the germline V gene.

The chain links TRBV30 to TRBJ1-5, with TRBD1 as a possible D gene (5 bases). This CDR3 spans 16 amino acids. V lost 2 bases and J 7 bases, leaving 21 bases between the germline ends. Germline assignment: CDR1 GTSNPN and CDR2 SVGIG (reference sequence). The CDR3 sequence: CAWSPSIRGSQQPQHF. The CDR3 DNA follows: TGTGCCTGGAGTCCCTCAATAAGGGGCAGCCAACAGCCCCAGCATTTT.

The J gene is TRBJ2-5, the V gene TRBV4-1; D possibly corresponds to TRBD2 (5 bases). The CDR3 totals 14 residues. Germline CDR1 MGHRA, CDR2 YSYEKL. V lost 5 bases and J lost 2, with 12 bases in between. CDR3 nucleotides: TGCGCCAGCAGCTTAAGCGGCAGTCAAGAGACCCAGTACTTC. Amino acid sequence: CASSLSGSQETQYF.